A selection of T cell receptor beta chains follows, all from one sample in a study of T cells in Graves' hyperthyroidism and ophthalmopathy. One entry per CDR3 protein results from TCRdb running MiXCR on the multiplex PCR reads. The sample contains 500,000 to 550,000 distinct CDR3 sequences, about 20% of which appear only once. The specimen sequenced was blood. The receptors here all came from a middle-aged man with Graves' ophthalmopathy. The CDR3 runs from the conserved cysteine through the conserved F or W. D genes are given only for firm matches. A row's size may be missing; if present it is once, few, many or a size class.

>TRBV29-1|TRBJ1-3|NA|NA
TGCAGCGTGGCGTTTGGGCTGGGGGGTTCTGGAAACACCATATATTTT
CSVAFGLGGSGNTIYF
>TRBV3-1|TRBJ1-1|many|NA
TGTGCCAGCAGCCCACAGGTTTCGGGCACTGAAGCTTTCTTT
CASSPQVSGTEAFF
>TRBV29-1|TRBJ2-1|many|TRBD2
TGCAGCTCGAGGGAGGTAGCGGGAGTCACCTACAATGAGCAGTTCTTC
CSSREVAGVTYNEQFF
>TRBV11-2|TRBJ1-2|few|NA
TGTGCCAGCAGCCCAGGTCGGGTGGGACCGACCTCTAACTATGGCTACACCTTC
CASSPGRVGPTSNYGYTF
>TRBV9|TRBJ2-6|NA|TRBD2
TGTGCCAGCAGTCGTAGCGGACTAGCGGGGGTATCTGGGGCCAACGTCCTGACTTTC
CASSRSGLAGVSGANVLTF
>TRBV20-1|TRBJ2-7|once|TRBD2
TGCAGTGCTAGAACCGGGACTAGCGGGGGAGGCGAGCAGTACTTC
CSARTGTSGGGEQYF
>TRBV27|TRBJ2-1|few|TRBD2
TGTGCCAGCAGTCCAGGACTAGCGGGGGACTCAAGCTCCTACAATGAGCAGTTCTTC
CASSPGLAGDSSSYNEQFF
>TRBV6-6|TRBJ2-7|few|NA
TGTGCCAGCAGTTACCAGACAGAGCAGTACTTC
CASSYQTEQYF
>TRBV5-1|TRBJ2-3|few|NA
TGCGCCAGCAGATATGGAGATACGCAGTATTTT
CASRYGDTQYF
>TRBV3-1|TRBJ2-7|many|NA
TGTGCCAGCAGCCACGGCTTGAGCGACTCCGAGCAGTACTTC
CASSHGLSDSEQYF
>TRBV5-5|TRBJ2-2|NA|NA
TGTGCCAGCAGCTTCCAGGGGGGGACCACCGGGGAGCTGTTTTTT
CASSFQGGTTGELFF
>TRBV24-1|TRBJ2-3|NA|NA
TGTGCCACCAGCGCCACGCTGTTTAGCACAGATACGCAGTATTTT
CATSATLFSTDTQYF
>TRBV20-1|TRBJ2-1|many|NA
TGCAGTGCTTCCCACCCGGTTCCTTACAATGAGCAGTTCTTC
CSASHPVPYNEQFF
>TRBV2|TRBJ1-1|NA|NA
TGTGCCAGCAGTGAATTCAGAAACACTGAAGCTTTCTTT
CASSEFRNTEAFF
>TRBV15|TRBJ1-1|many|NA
TGTGCCACCAGCATGAGCGAGGGGGTCACTGAAGCTTTCTTT
CATSMSEGVTEAFF
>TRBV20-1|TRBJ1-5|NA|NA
TGCAGTGCTAGAGATCTGAGCCCTAATCAGCCCCAGCATTTT
CSARDLSPNQPQHF
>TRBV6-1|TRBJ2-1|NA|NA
TGTGCCAGCATAAGGGCCTTTAGGATCAATGAGCAGTTCTTC
CASIRAFRINEQFF
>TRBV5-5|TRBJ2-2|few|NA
TGTGCCAGCAGCCCGACAGGAGTCTCCGGGGAGCTGTTTTTT
CASSPTGVSGELFF
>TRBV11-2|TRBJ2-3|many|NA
TGTGCCAGCAGCCCACGGGGCTTTGGTACGCAGTATTTT
CASSPRGFGTQYF
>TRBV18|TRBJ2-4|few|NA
TGTGCCAGCTCACGAGAGCAGGTAGATGGTGTCAGGGGAAACATTCAGTACTTC
CASSREQVDGVRGNIQYF
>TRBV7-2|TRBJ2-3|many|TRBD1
TGTGCCAGCAGCTACCGACGACAGGGGTCGGCAGATACGCAGTATTTT
CASSYRRQGSADTQYF
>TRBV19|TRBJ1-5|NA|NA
TGTGCCAGCGGGAAAGGGCTCCAGCATTTT
CASGKGLQHF
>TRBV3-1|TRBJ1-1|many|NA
TGTGCCAGCAGCCAAATTGGCCGGGGGACTGAAGCTTTCTTT
CASSQIGRGTEAFF
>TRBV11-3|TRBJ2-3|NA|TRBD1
TGTGCCAGCAGCTTCGGGACAGGGCACACAGATACGCAGTATTTT
CASSFGTGHTDTQYF
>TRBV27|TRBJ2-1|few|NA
TGTGCCAGCCGGGCAACAGGGCCCTACAATGAGCAGTTCTTC
CASRATGPYNEQFF
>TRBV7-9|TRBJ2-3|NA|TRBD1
TGTGCCAGCAGCTCCCGGGACAGGGTTCGAGGTTTCACAGATACGCAGTATTTT
CASSSRDRVRGFTDTQYF